The T cell receptor beta chain under discussion was sequenced for a study of identifying expanded T cells in peripheral blood. Method: immunoSEQ multiplex PCR; TCRdb's copy keeps in-frame clones and lacks some. The sample holds roughly 63,000 clones, around 81% seen once. Study-level results: Variance in clone template counts between approximately two-week samples significantly increased with total template count across all healthy donors. About 1.2 clones differed between technical replicates, versus approximately 16 and 19 over time.

Trimming pared 2 bases from V and 4 bases from J, leaving 12 bases between. The CDR3 sequence is 15 residues long. The germline CDR1 and CDR2 sequences are LGHNA and YSLEER. This clone has a handful of counts. Its cognate antigen is unknown. Healthy donors had no documented immune events, such as infections, while sampled. The material sequenced was blood. The V call is TRBV4-3, the J call TRBJ2-1; D gene ambiguous. The sequence came from a person aged 18-70 years in good health. The CDR3 protein is CASSQLGVGYNEQFF. The CDR3 DNA reads TGCGCCAGCAGCCAACTAGGAGTGGGGTACAATGAGCAGTTCTTC.